What follows are 2 T cell receptor beta chains derived from one specimen sequenced in a study of blood T cells in healthy people across ages (dated by TCRdb to between 2014 and 2017). Preparation of the library involved 5' RACE. For sequencing, an Illumina HiSeq 2500 was employed. A second PCR of about 6 to 11 cycles was performed with a sample-barcoded 5' primer and a J-beta primer mix. TCRdb redid the processing of the public reads, applying fastp at Q25 and MiXCR, and retained in-frame beta chains. Rows matching on CDR3 protein sequence are summarized as one entry with the most common DNA and genes. For this sample there are around 1,100,000 distinct CDR3 sequences; roughly two fifths appear just once. The ten largest clones add up to roughly 14% of the sample. The specimen sequenced was blood. The receptors derive from a young man in good health.

This CDR3 is CASTTGTSDEQFF. The CDR3 DNA reads as TGTGCCAGCACGACAGGGACCTCGGATGAGCAGTTCTTC. The chain is built from TRBV11-2 and TRBJ2-1; 7 bases fit TRBD1. The V segment lost 7 bases and the J segment 8 bases; nucleotides outside the gene matches: 8. The CDR3 is made up of 13 amino acids. Germline lookup yields CDR1 SGHAT and CDR2 FQNNGV. The complete variable domain, with remaining parts taken from reference TRBV11-2 and TRBJ2-1, reads EAGVAQSPRYKIIEKRQSVAFWCNPISGHATLYWYQQILGQGPKLLIQFQNNGVVDDSQLPKDRFSAERLKGVDSTLKIQPAKLEDSAVYLCASTTGTSDEQFFGPGTRLTVL.

The rearrangement uses TRBV12-3 or TRBV12-4 and TRBJ1-4, with D possibly TRBD1 on 5 matching bases. The CDR3 is made up of 16 amino acids. V lost 7 bases and J lost 1, with 16 bases in between. The CDR3 region has the DNA TGTGCCAGCATCCCCGGCGGGGCAGGAACTAATGAAAAACTGTTTTTT. Translation gives CASIPGGAGTNEKLFF.